This T cell receptor beta chain was captured by sequencing in a study of cytomegalovirus exposure and HLA in healthy donors. Study-level results: In the analysis, some V segments, TRBV6-2 and TRBV6-3 included, were excluded as indistinguishable. In a later analysis, parvovirus B19, influenza, CMV and Epstein-Barr virus appeared linked to several top co-occurrence clusters. The authors later linked a missense DCLRE1C variant to TCR beta V- and J-gene trimming. Specific recognition of CMV antigens was confirmed in vitro for a few chains (all CMV-associated).

This clone was recorded a few times. The antigen remains undetermined. The PCR ran on 60 Vbeta and 13 Jbeta primers. Data came from immunoSEQ multiplex PCR; TCRdb stores just in-frame clones and leaves some out. The data show about 120,000 clones, with around three quarters seen just once and approximately 3.1% held by the top ten. The germline CDR1 and CDR2 sequences are SGHRS and YFSETQ. CDR3 length equals 14 residues. The sequence came from a woman aged 18-29 years in good health and CMV-seropositive. The chain couples TRBV5-1 to TRBJ2-5; D is perhaps TRBD2 (6 bases). The J call may be in error: the DNA end matches TRBJ2-7 better. Sequenced: PBMCs. The chain's CDR3 is CASSPASGRYEQYF. The CDR3 DNA is TGCGCCAGCAGCCCCGCCTCCGGGAGATACGAGCAGTACTTC.